This T cell receptor (beta chain) emerged from a study of Graves' ophthalmopathy and Graves' hyperthyroidism. The table lists this clonotype with a few counts. Germline lookup yields CDR1 SEHNR and CDR2 FQNEAQ (reference sequence). The CDR3 extends over 15 amino acids. The ends were cut back, 4 bases at V and 3 bases at J, with 15 bases in the middle. RNA transcripts were the source from which TCR beta CDR3 regions were amplified. First-round RT-PCR employed HTBI primers, with a second-round multiplex PCR after it. TCRdb re-analysed the multiplex PCR reads in MiXCR, keeping a single row per CDR3 protein. The repertoire consists of about 230,000 distinct CDR3 sequences, with around 50% occurring once and the leading ten covering less than 50%.

The sequence was collected from an adult man with Graves' ophthalmopathy. The sample taken for sequencing was peripheral blood. The rearrangement links TRBV7-9 to TRBJ1-2; maybe TRBD1 (5 bases). The CDR3 protein is CASSSVGDVHYGYTF. The CDR3 region has the DNA TGTGCCAGCAGCTCGGTCGGGGACGTCCACTATGGCTACACCTTC. Based on the CDR3 plus reference TRBV7-9 and TRBJ1-2, the full variable domain is DTGVSQNPRHKITKRGQNVTFRCDPISEHNRLYWYRQTLGQGPEFLTYFQNEAQLEKSRLLSDRFSAERPKGSFSTLEIQRTEQGDSAMYLCASSSVGDVHYGYTFGSGTRLTVV.